The following is a TCR beta chain sequence with its context. Mismatch with germline at one junction end may stem from a read error. This sample was included in a study of CD8+CD57+ T cells in acquired aplastic anemia. On the study more broadly: The study obtained an average of roughly 3 ug of DNA from sorted CD4+ and CD8+ cells.

Both TCR beta VDJ combination and CDR3 sequence profiling were carried out. Genomic DNA was the template for this profiling. TCRdb re-derived calls from the reads in MiXCR, one entry per CDR3 protein. Here the sample spans about 220,000 distinct CDR3 sequences, 34% being singletons. CDR1 is SGHVS and CDR2 is FNYEAQ in the germline V gene. CDR3 length: 13 residues. This TCR came from a human donor in good health, serving as a control. This chain links TRBV7-6 with TRBJ2-5; TRBD1 agrees at 8 bases. The source material was sorted CD4+, CD8+, or CD8+CD57+ T cells (not recorded which) from PBMCs. CDR3 residues: CASSLAAGGWWDF. CDR3 in DNA: TGTGCCAGCAGCTTAGCGGCAGGGGGCTGGTGGGACTTC. The whole variable domain, remainder taken from reference TRBV7-6 and TRBJ2-5, is GAGVSQSPRYKVTKRGQDVALRCDPISGHVSLYWYRQALGQGPEFLTYFNYEAQQDKSGLPNDRFSAERPEGSISTLTIQRTEQRDSAMYRCASSLAAGGWWDFGPGTRLLVL.